What follows is one T cell receptor (beta chain) and its context. Individuals aged 18 to 89 years were recruited from 24 US areas. As handled by the study authors: Amplification of reference gene primers was used by the study to estimate nucleated cell counts. Profiling relied on immunoSEQ multiplex PCR, and the TCRdb table lists in-frame clones only, not all of them. V and J calls and clone size are copied from that table; D and trimming were computed from the DNA. The repertoire has some 350,000 clones, 88% of them found once; the top ten carry about 4.7%. This sample was taken from a study of blood T cell repertoires in COVID-19. As for the study in general: Samples came from the United States, Italy and Spain, spanning acute and convalescent COVID-19. Sample material is recorded as cDNA or gDNA derived from T cells, B-cell-depleted T cells, or PBMCs.

The CDR3 loop spans 14 amino acids. The germline V gene encodes CDR1 SGDLS and CDR2 YYNGEE. Deletions cut 5 bases from V and 2 bases from J, with 13 bases between. What was sequenced was PBMCs or T cells enriched from blood (not recorded which). The V call is TRBV9, the J call TRBJ1-1; D might be TRBD1 (6 bases). The receptor comes from a man younger than 45 who had recovered from COVID-19. CDR3 region: CASSLGGTNTEAFF. The CDR3 DNA sequence: TGTGCCAGCAGTCTAGGGGGTACAAACACTGAAGCTTTCTTT.